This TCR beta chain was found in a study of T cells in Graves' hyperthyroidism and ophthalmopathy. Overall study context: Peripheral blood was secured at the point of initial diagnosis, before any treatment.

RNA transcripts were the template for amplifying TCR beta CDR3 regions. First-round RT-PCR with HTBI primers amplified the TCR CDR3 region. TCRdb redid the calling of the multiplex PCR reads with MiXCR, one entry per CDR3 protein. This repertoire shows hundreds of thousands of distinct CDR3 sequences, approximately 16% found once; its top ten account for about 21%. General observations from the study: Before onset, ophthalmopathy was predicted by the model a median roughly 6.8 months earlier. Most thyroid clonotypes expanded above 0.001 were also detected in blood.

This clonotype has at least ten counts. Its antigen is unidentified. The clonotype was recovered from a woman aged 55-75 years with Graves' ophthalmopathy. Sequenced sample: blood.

CDR3 region: CASRGSQTEAFF. The DNA for the CDR3 is TGCGCCAGCAGGGGATCCCAAACTGAAGCTTTCTTT. This chain joins TRBV10-2 and TRBJ1-1, with unresolved D. The germline CDR1 and CDR2 sequences are WSHSY and SAAADI. The CDR3 is made up of 12 amino acids. V lost 6 bases, J lost 5 bases, and 10 bases lay in between.